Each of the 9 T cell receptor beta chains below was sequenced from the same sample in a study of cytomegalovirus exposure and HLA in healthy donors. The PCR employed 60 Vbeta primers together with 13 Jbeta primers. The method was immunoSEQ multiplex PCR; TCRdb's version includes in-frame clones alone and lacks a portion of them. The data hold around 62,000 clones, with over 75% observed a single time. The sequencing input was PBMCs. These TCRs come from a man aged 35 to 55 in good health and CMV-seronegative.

The CDR3: CATSIRSGRGVDTQYF. CDR3 nucleotide sequence: TGTGCCACCAGCATAAGAAGCGGGCGGGGGGTAGATACGCAGTATTTT. V is TRBV15 and J is TRBJ2-3; 8 bases are a match to TRBD2. The CDR3 sequence is 16 residues long. With V trimmed by 4 bases and J by 5 bases, 11 bases remained unmatched. Germline V lookup: CDR1 LNHNV, CDR2 YYDKDF (reference sequence).

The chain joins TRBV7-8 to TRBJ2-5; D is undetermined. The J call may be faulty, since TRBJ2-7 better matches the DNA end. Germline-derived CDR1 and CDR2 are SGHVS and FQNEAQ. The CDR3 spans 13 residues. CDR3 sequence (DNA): TGTGCCAGCAGCTTAGAACCCCTCTACGAGCAGTACTTC. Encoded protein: CASSLEPLYEQYF.

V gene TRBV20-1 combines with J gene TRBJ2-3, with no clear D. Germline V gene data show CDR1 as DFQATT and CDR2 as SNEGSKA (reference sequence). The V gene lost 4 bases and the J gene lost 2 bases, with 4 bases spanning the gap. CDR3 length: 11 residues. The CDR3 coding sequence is TGCAGTGCTACGTTCACAGATACGCAGTATTTT. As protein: CSATFTDTQYF.

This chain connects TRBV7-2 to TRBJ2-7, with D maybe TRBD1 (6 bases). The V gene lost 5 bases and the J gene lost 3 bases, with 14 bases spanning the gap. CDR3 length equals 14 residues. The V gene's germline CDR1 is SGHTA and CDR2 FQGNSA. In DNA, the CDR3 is TGTGCCAGCAGCCAACAGGGCGCGCTCTACGAGCAGTACTTC. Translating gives CASSQQGALYEQYF.

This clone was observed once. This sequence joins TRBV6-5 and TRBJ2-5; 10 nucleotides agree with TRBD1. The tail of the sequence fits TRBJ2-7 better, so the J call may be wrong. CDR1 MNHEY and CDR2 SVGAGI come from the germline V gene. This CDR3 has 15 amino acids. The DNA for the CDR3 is TGTGCCAGCAGTTACTCGGGGACAGGGGTCTACGAGCAGTACTTC. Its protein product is CASSYSGTGVYEQYF.

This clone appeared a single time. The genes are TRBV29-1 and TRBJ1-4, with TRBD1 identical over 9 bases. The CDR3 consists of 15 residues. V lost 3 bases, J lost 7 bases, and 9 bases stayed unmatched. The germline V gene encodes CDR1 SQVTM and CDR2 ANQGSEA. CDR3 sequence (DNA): TGCAGCGTTGACGGCGGGGGGACAGGGATTGAAAAACTGTTTTTT. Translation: CSVDGGGTGIEKLFF.

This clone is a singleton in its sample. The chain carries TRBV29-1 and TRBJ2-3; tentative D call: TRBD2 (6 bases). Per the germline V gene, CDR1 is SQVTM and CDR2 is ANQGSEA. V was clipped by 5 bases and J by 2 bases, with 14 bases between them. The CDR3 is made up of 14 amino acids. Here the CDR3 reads CSVRGGLHTDTQYF. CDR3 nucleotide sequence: TGCAGCGTTCGAGGTGGACTACACACAGATACGCAGTATTTT.

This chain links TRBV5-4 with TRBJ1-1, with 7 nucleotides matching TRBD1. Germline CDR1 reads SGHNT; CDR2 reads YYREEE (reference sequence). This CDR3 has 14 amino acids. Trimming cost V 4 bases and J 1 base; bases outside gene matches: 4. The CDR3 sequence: CASSMGQKNTEAFF. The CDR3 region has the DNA TGTGCCAGCAGCATGGGACAGAAGAACACTGAAGCTTTCTTT. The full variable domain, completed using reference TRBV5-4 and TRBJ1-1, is ETGVTQSPTHLIKTRGQQVTLRCSSQSGHNTVSWYQQALGQGPQFIFQYYREEENGRGNFPPRFSGLQFPNYSSELNVNALELDDSALYLCASSMGQKNTEAFFGQGTRLTVV.

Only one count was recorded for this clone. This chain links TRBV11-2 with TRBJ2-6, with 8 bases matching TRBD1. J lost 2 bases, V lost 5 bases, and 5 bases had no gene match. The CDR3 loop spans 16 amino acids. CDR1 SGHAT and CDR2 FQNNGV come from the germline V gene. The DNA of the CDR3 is TGTGCCAGCAGCGACACAGGGGGAACTGGGGCCAACGTCCTGACTTTC. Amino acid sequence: CASSDTGGTGANVLTF.